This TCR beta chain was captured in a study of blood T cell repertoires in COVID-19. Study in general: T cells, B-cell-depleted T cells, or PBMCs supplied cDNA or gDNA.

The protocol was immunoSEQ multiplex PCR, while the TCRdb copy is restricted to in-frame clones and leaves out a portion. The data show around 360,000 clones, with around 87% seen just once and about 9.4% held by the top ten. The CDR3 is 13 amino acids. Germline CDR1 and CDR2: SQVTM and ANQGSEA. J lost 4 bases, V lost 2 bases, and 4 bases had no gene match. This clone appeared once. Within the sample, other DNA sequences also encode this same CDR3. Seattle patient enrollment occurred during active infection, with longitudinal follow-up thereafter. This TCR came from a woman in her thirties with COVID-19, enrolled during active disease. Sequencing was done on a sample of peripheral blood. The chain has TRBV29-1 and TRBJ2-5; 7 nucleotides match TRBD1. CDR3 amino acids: CSVETTGRETQYF. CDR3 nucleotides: TGCAGCGTTGAAACGACAGGGCGAGAGACCCAGTACTTC.